These 30 T cell receptor beta chains originate from one sample sequenced in a study of T-cell memory formation after mild COVID-19. Each CDR3 protein gets one entry after TCRdb re-called the 5' RACE reads with MiXCR. Among about 130,000 distinct CDR3 sequences listed, about 17% were seen once. Sequencing used PBMCs or a T cell subset sorted from them (not recorded which). The receptors stem from a man younger than 30 who had mild COVID-19 (a few samples of this study predate the infection). Cell type and time point are not known.

At least ten counts were recorded for this clonotype. The chain has TRBV5-1 and TRBJ2-7; perhaps TRBD2 as D (6 bases). The V end was cut by 3 bases, the J end by 3 bases, with 13 bases between. CDR1 is SGHRS and CDR2 is YFSETQ in the germline V gene. CDR3 length equals 14 residues. The CDR3 region is CASSSGVTYYEQYF. The CDR3 region has the DNA TGCGCCAGCAGCTCGGGGGTGACATACTACGAGCAGTACTTC. Full variable domain (missing parts from reference TRBV5-1 and TRBJ2-7): KAGVTQTPRYLIKTRGQQVTLSCSPISGHRSVSWYQQTPGQGLQFLFEYFSETQRNKGNFPGRFSGRQFSNSRSEMNVSTLELGDSALYLCASSSGVTYYEQYFGPGTRLTVT.

In nucleotides, the CDR3 is TGTGCCAGCAGTTGGACAGAACAAGAGACCCAGTACTTC. Amino acid sequence: CASSWTEQETQYF. This chain links TRBV12-3 or TRBV12-4 with TRBJ2-5, with D possibly being TRBD1 (6 bases). V lost 4 bases and J lost 2, with 8 bases in between. The CDR3 extends over 13 amino acids.

This rearrangement joins TRBV4-3 to TRBJ1-2; D is unresolved. The germline CDR1 and CDR2 sequences are LGHNA and YSLEER. The V end was cut by 4 bases, the J end by 7 bases, with 13 bases between. The CDR3 has 13 amino acids. CDR3 sequence: CASSPAPGCGYTF. The CDR3 DNA sequence: TGCGCCAGCAGCCCCGCGCCTGGCTGTGGCTACACCTTC.

This sequence joins TRBV18 and TRBJ2-2, with D perhaps TRBD2 (6 bases). Trimming shortened V by 2 bases and J by 7 bases, and 14 bases separated the two germline ends. Germline loops: CDR1 KGHSH, CDR2 LQKENI. There are 15 residues in the CDR3. CDR3 residues: CASSPLEGRIGELFF. The CDR3 DNA reads as TGTGCCAGCTCACCATTGGAGGGGCGCATCGGGGAGCTGTTTTTT.

There are a few counts of this clonotype. V is TRBV20-1 and J is TRBJ2-1; 13 positions match TRBD2. V shed 7 bases, J shed 8 bases, and the junction held 8 bases outside the gene matches. The CDR3 has 14 residues. The germline V gene encodes CDR1 DFQATT and CDR2 SNEGSKA (reference sequence). The DNA for the CDR3 is TGCAGTGGCCAGGGACTAGCGGGGAGGGATGAGCAGTTCTTC. Its translation: CSGQGLAGRDEQFF.

The J gene is TRBJ1-2, the V gene TRBV5-1, with D possibly matching TRBD1 (6 bases). Per germline, CDR1 SGHRS and CDR2 YFSETQ. With 0 bases removed from V and 8 bases from J, the gap between germline ends came to 11 bases. The CDR3 sequence is 13 residues long. The CDR3 DNA sequence: TGCGCCAGCAGCTTGGCCGGGGGCAGGGGCTACACCTTC. Translated, it gives CASSLAGGRGYTF.

The sample holds a few counts of this clonotype. This sequence joins TRBV20-1 and TRBJ2-5; 7 bases fit TRBD2. The CDR3 spans 14 residues. CDR1 DFQATT and CDR2 SNEGSKA come from the germline V gene (reference sequence). V lost 1 base to trimming and J lost 5 bases; unmatched junction nucleotides: 7. CDR3 in amino acids: CSARGPRGRETQYF. The CDR3 DNA is TGCAGTGCTAGAGGACCGCGGGGGAGGGAGACCCAGTACTTC.

In this sample, this clonotype turned up many times. This chain uses TRBV20-1 with TRBJ2-2; 7 nucleotides match TRBD2. The CDR3 contains 14 residues. Per germline, CDR1 DFQATT and CDR2 SNEGSKA (reference sequence). The trim removed 1 base at V and 4 bases at J, leaving 3 bases unmatched. The CDR3, as DNA: TGCAGTGCTAGAGCGGGGGGATTCACCGGGGAGCTGTTTTTT. This encodes CSARAGGFTGELFF.

This clonotype was seen a handful of times. The J gene is TRBJ2-1, the V gene TRBV7-9; D is undetermined. Germline V gives CDR1 SEHNR, CDR2 FQNEAQ (reference sequence). V lost 5 bases to trimming and J lost 0 bases, with 8 bases between them. This CDR3 region has 14 residues. The CDR3 spells CASSPRSSYNEQFF. In DNA, the CDR3 is TGTGCCAGCAGCCCGAGAAGCTCCTACAATGAGCAGTTCTTC.

V gene TRBV4-3 combines with J gene TRBJ1-6; weak D call: TRBD1 (6 bases). V lost 1 base and J lost 2, with 15 bases in between. Germline V CDR1 and CDR2: LGHNA, YSLEER. The CDR3 covers 18 residues. This CDR3 reads CASSQASGANPYNSPLHF. CDR3 DNA sequence: TGCGCCAGCAGCCAAGCGTCGGGGGCGAACCCCTATAATTCACCCCTCCACTTT.

The chain has TRBV5-1 and TRBJ1-6, with D uncertain. Per the germline V gene, CDR1 is SGHRS and CDR2 is YFSETQ. The CDR3 is made up of 14 amino acids. V was clipped by 2 bases and J by 10 bases, with 13 bases between them. Written as DNA, the CDR3 is TGCGCCAGCAGCTTAGACGGCACCGGATCACCCCTCCACTTT. As protein: CASSLDGTGSPLHF.

This clonotype was counted at least ten times. The V and J genes are TRBV5-4 and TRBJ2-7; 9 bases line up with TRBD1. The CDR3 consists of 13 residues. J was trimmed by 6 bases and V by 4 bases; bases with no gene match: 5. Germline lookup yields CDR1 SGHNT and CDR2 YYREEE (reference sequence). The CDR3, as DNA: TGTGCCAGCAGCCCGGACAGGGGCGGCGAGCAGTACTTC. Translated, it gives CASSPDRGGEQYF. The entire variable domain, with the rest obtained from reference TRBV5-4 and TRBJ2-7, is as follows: ETGVTQSPTHLIKTRGQQVTLRCSSQSGHNTVSWYQQALGQGPQFIFQYYREEENGRGNFPPRFSGLQFPNYSSELNVNALELDDSALYLCASSPDRGGEQYFGPGTRLTVT.

The J gene is TRBJ2-1, the V gene TRBV20-1; D is ambiguous. The CDR3 is 13 residues long. Trimming took off 5 bases at V and 6 bases at J, with 14 bases between the two ends. Germline V lookup: CDR1 DFQATT, CDR2 SNEGSKA (reference sequence). CDR3 protein: CSAFRPGFNEQFF. The CDR3 nucleotides are TGCAGTGCTTTTCGACCGGGCTTCAATGAGCAGTTCTTC.

In its sample, this clonotype was seen a few times. The chain joins TRBV5-1 to TRBJ2-7; a weak D match, TRBD1 (7 bases). This CDR3 region has 14 residues. Trimming left V 2 bases short and J 2 bases short, with 11 bases between. CDR1 and CDR2 from the germline V gene are SGHRS and YFSETQ. CDR3 nucleotide sequence: TGCGCCAGCAGCTTCAGGGGGGATACCTACGAGCAGTACTTC. It yields the protein CASSFRGDTYEQYF.

This clonotype turned up a few times. J is TRBJ1-5 and V is TRBV6-6; 12 bases match TRBD1. This CDR3 comprises 18 residues. The germline gives CDR1 MNHNY, CDR2 SVGAGI (reference sequence). V lost 7 bases and J lost 0; bases outside the gene matches: 10. The CDR3 DNA reads as TGTGCCAGCATGGACCGGGACAGGGGGCTGTATAGCAATCAGCCCCAGCATTTT. This translates into CASMDRDRGLYSNQPQHF.

The table lists this clonotype with a few counts. The chain recombines TRBV5-1 with TRBJ2-6; 16 bases align to TRBD2. The germline V gene has CDR1 SGHRS and CDR2 YFSETQ. Losses at the gene ends were 4 bases for V and 8 bases for J; bases not matched to a gene: 9. The CDR3 is made up of 18 amino acids. Here the CDR3 reads CASSPGTSGGANSNVLTF. The CDR3 region has the DNA TGCGCCAGCAGCCCAGGGACTAGCGGGGGGGCCAACTCCAACGTCCTGACTTTC.

V is TRBV5-4 and J is TRBJ2-2, with D unresolved. The CDR3 covers 15 residues. Trimming removed 1 base at V and 1 base at J, with 8 bases between. CDR1 SGHNT and CDR2 YYREEE come from the germline V gene (reference sequence). CDR3 in DNA: TGTGCCAGCAGCTTGACATCCGTGAACACCGGGGAGCTGTTTTTT. It translates to CASSLTSVNTGELFF.

The rearrangement links TRBV4-3 to TRBJ1-4, with D maybe TRBD1 (6 bases). V lost 1 base and J 5 bases, leaving 20 bases between the germline ends. CDR3 length equals 18 residues. Germline V lookup: CDR1 LGHNA, CDR2 YSLEER. DNA for the CDR3: TGCGCCAGCAGCCAAGCCCCCGAAGGGACACCCCGGAATGAAAAACTGTTTTTT. Its translation is CASSQAPEGTPRNEKLFF.

This chain links TRBV2 with TRBJ2-7; D possibly corresponds to TRBD1 (5 bases). The V and J ends lost 11 bases and 2 bases respectively, with 22 bases between them. Germline V gene lookup returns CDR1 SNHLY and CDR2 FYNNEI. The CDR3 spans 15 residues. CDR3 sequence reads: CAGRSRQHTTYEQYF. As DNA, the CDR3 is TGTGCCGGACGGAGCCGACAGCATACCACCTACGAGCAGTACTTC. Looking up the rest from reference TRBV2 and TRBJ2-7 gives the full variable domain: EPEVTQTPSHQVTQMGQEVILRCVPISNHLYFYWYRQILGQKVEFLVSFYNNEISEKSEIFDDQFSVERPDGSNFTLKIRSTKLEDSAMYFCAGRSRQHTTYEQYFGPGTRLTVT.

There are a few counts of this clonotype. This sequence joins TRBV6-2 or TRBV6-3 and TRBJ2-2, with 7 bases matching TRBD2. V was clipped by 6 bases and J by 2 bases; unmatched bases: 3. Germline-derived CDR1 and CDR2 are MNHEY and SVGEGT. This CDR3 has 14 residues. CDR3 protein: CASSWGLNTGELFF. Written as DNA, the CDR3 is TGTGCCAGCAGCTGGGGACTAAACACCGGGGAGCTGTTTTTT.

This clonotype was seen once. V usage is TRBV7-2 and J usage is TRBJ2-3, with no clear D. V lost 2 bases and J lost 8, with 11 bases in between. Germline V gene lookup returns CDR1 SGHTA and CDR2 FQGNSA. The CDR3 spans 13 residues. The CDR3 DNA sequence: TGTGCCAGCAGCTTAAACGTCCGAGGTACGCAGTATTTT. Translation gives CASSLNVRGTQYF.

In this sample, this clonotype turned up a few times. The chain employs TRBV3-1 and TRBJ2-3, with D unresolved. V was clipped by 0 bases and J by 10 bases, with 11 bases between them. Germline lookup yields CDR1 LGHDT and CDR2 YNNKEL (reference sequence). This CDR3 comprises 13 residues. The CDR3 DNA is TGTGCCAGCAGCCAAGATCTCGGCGCCTCGCAGTATTTT. It is translated as CASSQDLGASQYF.

This clonotype was detected many times. CDR3 bases: TGCGCCAGCAGCTTGACAGGGGATCGGACCCAGTACTTC. Translation: CASSLTGDRTQYF. This sequence joins TRBV5-1 and TRBJ2-5, with 7 bases lining up with TRBD1. The ends lost 1 base at V and 7 bases at J; junction bases unmatched: 4. Per the germline V gene, CDR1 is SGHRS and CDR2 is YFSETQ. This CDR3 is built from 13 residues.

The V call is TRBV5-1, the J call TRBJ2-7; 11 bases map to TRBD1. This CDR3 spans 17 amino acids. Germline CDR1 and CDR2: SGHRS and YFSETQ. The V segment lost 3 bases and the J segment 3 bases; nucleotides outside the gene matches: 11. CDR3 DNA: TGCGCCAGCAGCTCCGGGACAGGGGGTTATTCCCTCTACGAGCAGTACTTC. Translation: CASSSGTGGYSLYEQYF. Full variable domain (rest looked up from reference TRBV5-1 and TRBJ2-7): KAGVTQTPRYLIKTRGQQVTLSCSPISGHRSVSWYQQTPGQGLQFLFEYFSETQRNKGNFPGRFSGRQFSNSRSEMNVSTLELGDSALYLCASSSGTGGYSLYEQYFGPGTRLTVT.

This clonotype was found once. The CDR3 sequence is CASSQRTVGETQYF. The CDR3 DNA reads TGTGCCAGCAGCCAAAGGACAGTGGGGGAGACCCAGTACTTC. The genes are TRBV4-2 and TRBJ2-5; a weak D match, TRBD1 (6 bases). Germline V CDR1 and CDR2: LGHNA, YNFKEQ. The CDR3 sequence is 14 residues long. With 2 bases removed from V and 5 bases from J, the gap between germline ends came to 12 bases.

Note on this clonotype: The junction and the germline gene differ at one end; a read error may be behind it. This chain uses TRBV2 with TRBJ2-3; D not certain. In germline, CDR1 is SNHLY, CDR2 FYNNEI. The CDR3 length is 10 residues. The CDR3: CASMRDRQYF. As DNA, the CDR3 is TGTGCCAGCATGCGAGATAGGCAGTATTTT. Supplemented by reference TRBV2 and TRBJ2-3, the full variable domain reads EPEVTQTPSHQVTQMGQEVILRCVPISNHLYFYWYRQILGQKVEFLVSFYNNEISEKSEIFDDQFSVERPDGSNFTLKIRSTKLEDSAMYFCASMRDRQYFGPGTRLTVL.

This clonotype came up a few times. The chain recombines TRBV5-5 with TRBJ1-5; TRBD1 matches 8 bases. CDR3 length: 15 residues. The V segment lost 0 bases and the J segment 8 bases; nucleotides outside the gene matches: 7. Germline CDR1 is SGHKS and CDR2 is YYEKEE (reference sequence). The CDR3 loop reads CASSLAQGDHKPQHF. DNA for the CDR3: TGTGCCAGCAGCTTGGCACAGGGGGATCATAAGCCCCAGCATTTT.

This clonotype was seen many times. The chain employs TRBV15 and TRBJ2-1; no definite D call. The germline V gene encodes CDR1 LNHNV and CDR2 YYDKDF (reference sequence). V gave up 3 bases and J gave up 0 bases, with 15 bases separating them. CDR3 length equals 17 residues. CDR3 amino acids: CATSRTLRGSSYNEQFF. The CDR3 nucleotides are TGTGCCACCAGCAGGACGCTCCGAGGTAGCTCCTACAATGAGCAGTTCTTC. Using reference TRBV15 and TRBJ2-1 for the parts outside the CDR3, the full variable domain is DAMVIQNPRYQVTQFGKPVTLSCSQTLNHNVMYWYQQKSSQAPKLLFHYYDKDFNNEADTPDNFQSRRPNTSFCFLDIRSPGLGDTAMYLCATSRTLRGSSYNEQFFGPGTRLTVL.

This clonotype is a singleton in its sample. The rearrangement uses TRBV7-8 and TRBJ1-6; D is unclear. CDR1 and CDR2 (germline): SGHVS, FQNEAQ. The CDR3 contains 14 residues. Between the trimmed V and J ends, which lost 1 base and 5 bases, there was a span of 6 bases. Here the CDR3 DNA reads TGTGCCAGCAGCTTAGTAGGAAATAATTCACCCCTCCACTTT. Translating gives CASSLVGNNSPLHF.

The chain couples TRBV12-3 or TRBV12-4 to TRBJ1-1; D is undetermined. The CDR3 covers 17 residues. Trimming stripped 7 bases from V and 2 bases from J, with 23 bases between. The CDR3 loop reads CASISRGSGPGNTEAFF. CDR3 nucleotide sequence: TGTGCCAGCATCTCCCGAGGGAGTGGACCGGGTAACACTGAAGCTTTCTTT.